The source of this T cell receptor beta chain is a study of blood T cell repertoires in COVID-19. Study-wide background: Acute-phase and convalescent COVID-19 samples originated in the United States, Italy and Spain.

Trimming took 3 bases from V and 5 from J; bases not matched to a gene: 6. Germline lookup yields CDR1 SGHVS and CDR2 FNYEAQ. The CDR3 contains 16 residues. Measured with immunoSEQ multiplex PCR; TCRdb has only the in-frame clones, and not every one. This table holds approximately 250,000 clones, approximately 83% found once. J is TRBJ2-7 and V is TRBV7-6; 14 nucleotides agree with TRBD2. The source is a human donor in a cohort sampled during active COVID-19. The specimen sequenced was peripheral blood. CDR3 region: CASSFMAGLAGDEQYF. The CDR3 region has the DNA TGTGCCAGCAGCTTTATGGCGGGACTAGCGGGAGACGAGCAGTACTTC.